This TCR beta chain was profiled in a study of early T cells in non-severe SARS-CoV-2 infection. Study as a whole: Whole-blood bulk RNA, unsorted, was sequenced, and chains were unpaired.

V lost 0 bases and J 7 bases, leaving 16 bases between the germline ends. The CDR3 has 15 residues. Germline CDR1 DFQATT, CDR2 SNEGSKA (reference sequence). Unique molecular identifiers (one per individual cDNA molecule) were attached. MiXCR was run by TCRdb on the 5' RACE reads, yielding one entry per CDR3 protein. The table lists under 35,000 distinct CDR3 sequences, 9% to 10% of them singletons. The material sequenced was whole blood. The chain joins TRBV20-1 to TRBJ1-5, with TRBD1 as a possible D gene (5 bases). The sequence derives from an adult who was a healthcare worker with PCR-confirmed SARS-CoV-2 infection or an uninfected control (not recorded which). The CDR3 reads CSARDQRGTRQPQHF. CDR3 DNA: TGCAGTGCTAGAGATCAGAGGGGAACGCGGCAGCCCCAGCATTTT.